This T cell receptor (beta chain) was profiled in a study of cytomegalovirus exposure and HLA in healthy donors. Findings and caveats of the study: HLA alleles were associated with 17,000 or so TCR beta sequences in a later analysis at 0.05 false discovery rate.

Amplification used 60 Vbeta primers and 13 Jbeta primers. Assay: immunoSEQ multiplex PCR; the TCRdb copy retains only in-frame clones and omits some. The sample carries about 120,000 clones, less than 85% recorded once. Note on this clone: The antigen is not known.

CDR1 is SQVTM and CDR2 is ANQGSEA in the germline V gene. V gave up 4 bases and J gave up 2 bases, with 10 bases separating them. This CDR3 has 13 residues. The TCR was taken from a man aged 50-59 years in good health and CMV-seropositive. Sequenced input: PBMCs. The chain joins TRBV29-1 to TRBJ2-3; D ambiguous. The CDR3, as DNA: TGCAGCGTTGTGGAGTGGATCACAGATACGCAGTATTTT. Translated, it gives CSVVEWITDTQYF.